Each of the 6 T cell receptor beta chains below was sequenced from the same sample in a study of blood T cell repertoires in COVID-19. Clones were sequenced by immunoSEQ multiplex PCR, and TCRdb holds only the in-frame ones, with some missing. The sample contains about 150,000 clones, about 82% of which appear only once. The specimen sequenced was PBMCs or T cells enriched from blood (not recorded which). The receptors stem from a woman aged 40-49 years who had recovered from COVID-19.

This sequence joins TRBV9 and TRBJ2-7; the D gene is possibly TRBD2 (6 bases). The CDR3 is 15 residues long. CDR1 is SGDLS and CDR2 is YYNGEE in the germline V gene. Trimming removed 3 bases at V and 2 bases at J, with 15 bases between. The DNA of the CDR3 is TGTGCCAGCAGCGCAGGACTGGGGGGAGCCTACGAGCAGTACTTC. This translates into CASSAGLGGAYEQYF.

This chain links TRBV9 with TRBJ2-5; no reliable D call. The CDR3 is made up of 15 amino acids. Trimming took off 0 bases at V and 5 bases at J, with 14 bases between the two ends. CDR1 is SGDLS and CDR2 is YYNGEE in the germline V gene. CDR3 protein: CASSVAVTVGETQYF. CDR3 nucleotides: TGTGCCAGCAGCGTAGCTGTGACCGTCGGGGAGACCCAGTACTTC.

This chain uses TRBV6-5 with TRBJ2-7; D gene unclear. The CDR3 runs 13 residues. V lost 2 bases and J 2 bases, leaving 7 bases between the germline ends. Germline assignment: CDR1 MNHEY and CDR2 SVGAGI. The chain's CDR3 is CASSYNLAYEQYF. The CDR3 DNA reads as TGTGCCAGCAGTTACAACTTGGCCTACGAGCAGTACTTC.

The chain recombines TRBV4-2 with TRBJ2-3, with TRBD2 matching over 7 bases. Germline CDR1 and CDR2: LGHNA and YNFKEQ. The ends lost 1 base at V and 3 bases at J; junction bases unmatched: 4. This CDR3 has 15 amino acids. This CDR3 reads CASSQGRERTDTQYF. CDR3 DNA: TGTGCCAGCAGCCAAGGGCGGGAGAGGACAGATACGCAGTATTTT.

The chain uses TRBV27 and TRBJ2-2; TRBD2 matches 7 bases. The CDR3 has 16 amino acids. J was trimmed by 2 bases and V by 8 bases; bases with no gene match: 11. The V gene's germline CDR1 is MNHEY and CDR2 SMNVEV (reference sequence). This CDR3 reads CASRPSGTINTGELFF. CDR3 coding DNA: TGTGCCAGCCGACCCTCCGGGACTATCAACACCGGGGAGCTGTTTTTT.

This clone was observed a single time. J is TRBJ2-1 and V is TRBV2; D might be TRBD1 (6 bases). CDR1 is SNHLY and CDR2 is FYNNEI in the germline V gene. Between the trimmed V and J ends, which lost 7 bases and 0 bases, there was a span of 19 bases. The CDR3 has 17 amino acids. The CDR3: CASTEGGLSSSYNEQFF. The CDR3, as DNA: TGTGCCAGCACCGAAGGGGGATTGTCTAGCTCCTACAATGAGCAGTTCTTC.